Following are 20 T cell receptor beta chains from one sample sequenced in a study of cytotoxic CD8 clonotypes in ibrutinib-treated CLL. Sequencing was performed with immunoSEQ multiplex PCR; in TCRdb, only in-frame clones are kept and a portion is missing. The sample contains tens of thousands of clones, around 63% of which appear only once. The material was PBMCs, obtained after 24 months of ibrutinib treatment. The receptors originated from a human donor with chronic lymphocytic leukemia.

The V call is TRBV6-6, the J call TRBJ2-7; 9 nucleotides align to TRBD2. The V segment lost 6 bases and the J segment 5 bases; nucleotides outside the gene matches: 5. CDR1 MNHNY and CDR2 SVGAGI come from the germline V gene (reference sequence). This CDR3 has 13 amino acids. The CDR3 nucleotides read TGTGCCAGCAGAAGGACTAGCGATAACGAGCAGTACTTC. Amino acid sequence: CASRRTSDNEQYF.

The V gene is TRBV4-1, the J gene TRBJ1-3; D is possibly TRBD1 (5 bases). In germline, CDR1 is MGHRA, CDR2 YSYEKL. Deletions cut 1 base from V and 8 bases from J, with 15 bases between. This CDR3 is built from 15 residues. CDR3 in DNA: TGCGCCAGCAGCCAAGTTCCCGGAGGCAGGGACACCATATATTTT. Its protein product is CASSQVPGGRDTIYF.

The chain uses TRBV7-9 and TRBJ2-3; maybe TRBD1 (5 bases). CDR3 length equals 13 residues. Germline V gene data show CDR1 as SEHNR and CDR2 as FQNEAQ (reference sequence). Trimming removed 1 base at V and 3 bases at J, with 5 bases between. The CDR3 nucleotides read TGTGCCAGCAGCTTAGGACAGACAGATACGCAGTATTTT. This sequence encodes CASSLGQTDTQYF.

The V and J genes are TRBV28 and TRBJ1-5; possibly TRBD1 for D (5 bases). V lost 8 bases, J lost 3 bases, and 23 bases lay in between. The CDR3 sequence is 17 residues long. The V gene's germline CDR1 is MDHEN and CDR2 SYDVKM. CDR3 in DNA: TGTGCCAGCGTACATAGGGAGGGGCCCGTGCTCAATCAGCCCCAGCATTTT. Protein product: CASVHREGPVLNQPQHF.

The V gene is TRBV15, the J gene TRBJ1-1; D may be TRBD1 (6 bases). The CDR3 has 13 amino acids. CDR1 is LNHNV and CDR2 is YYDKDF in the germline V gene (reference sequence). V was shortened by 0 bases and J by 8 bases, with 10 bases between the two germline ends. CDR3 residues: CATSRDSGAEAFF. DNA for the CDR3: TGTGCCACCAGCAGAGATTCGGGGGCGGAAGCTTTCTTT. Full variable domain (rest looked up from reference TRBV15 and TRBJ1-1): DAMVIQNPRYQVTQFGKPVTLSCSQTLNHNVMYWYQQKSSQAPKLLFHYYDKDFNNEADTPDNFQSRRPNTSFCFLDIRSPGLGDTAMYLCATSRDSGAEAFFGQGTRLTVV.

This clone was seen just once. The chain has TRBV7-8 and TRBJ1-4; TRBD1 matches 10 bases. The CDR3 loop spans 16 amino acids. The junction had 6 bases not matched to a gene; V was cut back by 5 bases and J by 3 bases. Germline values: CDR1 SGHVS, CDR2 FQNEAQ. The CDR3 DNA is TGTGCCAGCAGCCCGGCCGGGACAGGGGCTAATGAAAAACTGTTTTTT. It encodes CASSPAGTGANEKLFF.

This chain joins TRBV5-1 and TRBJ2-2; D is uncertain. The CDR3 length is 15 residues. V shed 8 bases and J shed 0 bases, with 14 bases lying between them. Germline CDR1 reads SGHRS; CDR2 reads YFSETQ. CDR3: CASEIGRTNTGELFF. Written as DNA, the CDR3 is TGCGCCAGTGAAATCGGACGGACGAACACCGGGGAGCTGTTTTTT.

This chain links TRBV7-9 with TRBJ1-2; 8 bases fit TRBD1. The germline gives CDR1 SEHNR, CDR2 FQNEAQ (reference sequence). J was trimmed by 8 bases and V by 3 bases; bases with no gene match: 8. The CDR3 has 14 amino acids. The CDR3, as DNA: TGTGCCAGCAGCTTTGGAGACAGGGGATCGGGCTACACCTTC. Translated, it gives CASSFGDRGSGYTF.

This sequence joins TRBV28 and TRBJ2-3, with D perhaps matching TRBD2 (6 bases). CDR1 is MDHEN, CDR2 SYDVKM, per germline. V shed 5 bases and J shed 1 base, with 25 bases lying between them. The CDR3 extends over 19 amino acids. Here the CDR3 reads CASSPLRDSTAGGTDTQYF. The CDR3 nucleotides read TGTGCCAGCAGTCCCCTACGGGACTCCACAGCCGGGGGCACAGATACGCAGTATTTT.

This chain joins TRBV9 and TRBJ1-1, with a possible D match to TRBD1 (6 bases). CDR3 length equals 14 residues. Trimming removed 3 bases from V and 6 bases from J, with 15 bases in between. Per germline, CDR1 SGDLS and CDR2 YYNGEE. CDR3 nucleotide sequence: TGTGCCAGCAGCGATCAGGGGAGTCGGGCTGAAGCTTTCTTT. Its translation is CASSDQGSRAEAFF.

The chain recombines TRBV27 with TRBJ2-7, with D perhaps matching TRBD1 (6 bases). Trimming shortened V by 1 base and J by 3 bases, and 10 bases separated the two germline ends. The CDR3 sequence is 14 residues long. Looked up from germline, CDR1 is MNHEY and CDR2 is SMNVEV (reference sequence). The CDR3 reads CASSLFTGNYEQYF. As DNA, the CDR3 is TGTGCCAGCAGTTTATTTACAGGGAACTACGAGCAGTACTTC.

The gene calls are TRBV19 and TRBJ2-3; D not resolved. The CDR3 has 15 amino acids. V dropped 2 bases and J dropped 0 bases, with 9 bases sitting between them. Germline values: CDR1 LNHDA, CDR2 SQIVND (reference sequence). The CDR3 loop is CASSILTPSTDTQYF. The DNA for the CDR3 is TGTGCCAGTAGTATACTAACACCCAGCACAGATACGCAGTATTTT.

The chain links TRBV9 to TRBJ2-5; a weak D match, TRBD1 (5 bases). Trimming removed 0 bases at V and 5 bases at J, with 17 bases between. This CDR3 has 16 residues. Germline V gene lookup returns CDR1 SGDLS and CDR2 YYNGEE. This CDR3 reads CASSVGGFDQRETQYF. The CDR3 nucleotides are TGTGCCAGCAGCGTAGGGGGCTTCGACCAGAGGGAGACCCAGTACTTC.

This chain joins TRBV29-1 and TRBJ2-5, with 8 nucleotides matching TRBD2. Trimming took 6 bases from V and 4 from J; bases not matched to a gene: 4. Germline lookup yields CDR1 SQVTM and CDR2 ANQGSEA. The CDR3 is 12 residues long. The DNA of the CDR3 is TGCAGCGTGGGGCGGGGGGCAGAGACCCAGTACTTC. Residues: CSVGRGAETQYF. The variable domain in full, completed from reference TRBV29-1 and TRBJ2-5, reads SAVISQKPSRDICQRGTSLTIQCQVDSQVTMMFWYRQQPGQSLTLIATANQGSEATYESGFVIDKFPISRPNLTFSTLTVSNMSPEDSSIYLCSVGRGAETQYFGPGTRLLVL.

This chain uses TRBV9 with TRBJ2-2, with 9 bases that match TRBD2. This CDR3 has 17 residues. With V trimmed by 0 bases and J by 5 bases, 8 bases remained unmatched. CDR1 and CDR2 from the germline V gene are SGDLS and YYNGEE. CDR3 DNA: TGTGCCAGCAGCGTAGTTAGCGGGGGCGAGAGGACCGGGGAGCTGTTTTTT. This translates into CASSVVSGGERTGELFF.

This chain uses TRBV7-6 with TRBJ2-3, with TRBD2 matching over 7 bases. CDR1 and CDR2 from the germline V gene are SGHVS and FNYEAQ. With V trimmed by 6 bases and J by 8 bases, 14 bases remained unmatched. CDR3 length equals 15 residues. Here the CDR3 reads CASSPSGTNVGTQYF. CDR3 in DNA: TGTGCCAGCAGTCCTAGCGGAACTAATGTCGGTACGCAGTATTTT.

This clone is judged large. Within the sample, other DNA sequences also encode this same CDR3. The chain employs TRBV27 and TRBJ1-5; D unclear. V lost 0 bases to trimming and J lost 6 bases, with 6 bases between them. Germline V gene data show CDR1 as MNHEY and CDR2 as SMNVEV (reference sequence). The CDR3 totals 13 residues. DNA for the CDR3: TGTGCCAGCAGTTTATCACCCCTTCAGCCCCAGCATTTT. Its translation is CASSLSPLQPQHF.

The rearrangement links TRBV4-1 to TRBJ1-5, with TRBD1 matching 7 bases. The CDR3 has 15 amino acids. Looked up from germline, CDR1 is MGHRA and CDR2 is YSYEKL. The J segment lost 7 bases and the V segment lost 0 bases, leaving 6 bases of the junction unmatched. CDR3 sequence (DNA): TGCGCCAGCAGCCAAGAAGAGGGGGCCGGGCAGCCCCAGCATTTT. It is translated as CASSQEEGAGQPQHF.

Note on this clone: Other DNA sequences in the sample encode the same CDR3. CDR3 loop: CSARTERGYTF. Written as DNA, the CDR3 is TGCAGTGCTAGGACAGAGAGGGGCTACACCTTC. The genes are TRBV20-1 and TRBJ1-2; maybe TRBD1 (5 bases). V lost 3 bases and J 8 bases, leaving 10 bases between the germline ends. Germline values: CDR1 DFQATT, CDR2 SNEGSKA (reference sequence). The CDR3 is 11 residues long.

V usage is TRBV4-2 and J usage is TRBJ1-3, with 7 bases that match TRBD1. CDR3 length: 17 residues. CDR1 and CDR2 from the germline V gene are LGHNA and YNFKEQ. Trimming cost V 2 bases and J 1 base; bases outside gene matches: 8. The CDR3 coding sequence is TGTGCCAGCAGCCAACAAGACAGGGTGGTTTCTGGAAACACCATATATTTT. Translated: CASSQQDRVVSGNTIYF.